These T cell receptor beta chains were read from a single sample in a study of blood T cells in healthy people across ages. TCRdb fed the 5' RACE reads into MiXCR, producing one record per CDR3 protein. The profile shows about 970,000 distinct CDR3 sequences, 51% of them singletons. The sequencing sample was made of blood. These receptors all come from a woman in her fifties or sixties in good health. The CDR3 runs from the conserved cysteine through the conserved F or W. Fields, in order: J gene, V gene, D gene, clone size, CDR3 length, CDR3 protein, CDR3 DNA. The D gene is left open where the match is weak. Size is omitted from some rows. Given values are once, few, many or a class for expanded clones.

>TRBJ2-1|TRBV28|NA|few|14
CASSLSRLHNEQFF
TGTGCCAGCAGTTTATCCAGGCTCCACAATGAGCAGTTCTTC
>TRBJ2-7|TRBV14|NA|few|12
CASSQDPHEQYF
TGTGCCAGCAGCCAAGACCCCCACGAGCAGTACTTC
>TRBJ2-5|TRBV30|NA|NA|16
CAWSRVPTSRKETQYF
TGTGCCTGGAGTCGAGTTCCCACTAGCAGGAAAGAGACCCAGTACTTC
>TRBJ2-1|TRBV5-1|NA|NA|13
CASSLRGFHEQFF
TGCGCCAGCAGCTTGAGGGGTTTCCATGAGCAGTTCTTC
>TRBJ1-2|TRBV29-1|TRBD1|NA|14
CSVGGDRESYGYTF
TGCAGCGTTGGAGGGGACAGGGAGAGTTATGGCTACACCTTC
>TRBJ2-6|TRBV5-1|NA|NA|14
CASSPRAGANVLTF
TGCGCCAGCAGCCCAAGGGCCGGGGCCAACGTCCTGACTTTC
>TRBJ1-2|TRBV5-1|TRBD1|once|15
CASSMGTGDGTGYTF
TGCGCCAGCAGCATGGGGACAGGGGACGGGACTGGCTACACCTTC
>TRBJ2-1|TRBV9|TRBD2|NA|13
CASSARGDNEQFF
TGTGCCAGCAGCGCCCGGGGGGACAATGAGCAGTTCTTC
>TRBJ2-2|TRBV6-6|NA|NA|13
CASSRDFAGELFF
TGTGCCAGCAGCCGCGACTTCGCCGGGGAGCTGTTTTTT
>TRBJ2-1|TRBV3-1|NA|once|14
CASSQEVPWDEQFF
TGTGCCAGCAGCCAAGAGGTCCCTTGGGATGAGCAGTTCTTC
>TRBJ2-4|TRBV12-3/TRBV12-4|NA|NA|12
CASSPGHEEQYF
TGTGCCAGCAGCCCGGGACACGAGGAGCAGTACTTC
>TRBJ2-5|TRBV20-1|NA|once|15
CSATQPGRGYNEQYF
TGCAGTGCTACCCAACCCGGGCGGGGCTACAATGAGCAGTACTTC
>TRBJ2-1|TRBV11-2|NA|NA|15
CASSLAAASYNEQFF
TGTGCCAGCAGCTTAGCTGCGGCCTCCTACAATGAGCAGTTCTTC
>TRBJ2-4|TRBV18|NA|few|18
CASSPDPISPRGKNIQYF
TGTGCCAGCTCACCTGATCCTATTTCCCCCCGAGGCAAAAACATTCAGTACTTC
>TRBJ2-7|TRBV2|NA|few|14
CASRRDRGNDEQYF
TGTGCCAGCAGGAGGGACCGAGGGAACGACGAGCAGTACTTC
>TRBJ2-7|TRBV6-5|NA|few|14
CASSIRDGLYEQYF
TGTGCCAGCAGTATCCGGGACGGTCTCTACGAGCAGTACTTC
>TRBJ2-2|TRBV29-1|NA|NA|12
CSVGQLTGELFF
TGCAGCGTGGGACAACTCACCGGGGAGCTGTTTTTT
>TRBJ2-5|TRBV6-1|NA|NA|10
CAMEGETQYF
TGTGCCATGGAAGGAGAGACCCAGTACTTC
>TRBJ2-7|TRBV18|NA|once|13
CASAPQKGDEQYF
TGTGCCAGCGCACCACAAAAAGGGGACGAGCAGTACTTC
>TRBJ2-1|TRBV29-1|TRBD1|NA|14
CSVEGTGPGNEQFF
TGCAGCGTTGAGGGGACAGGCCCGGGGAATGAGCAGTTCTTC
>TRBJ2-1|TRBV3-1|NA|few|14
CASRPGTSYNEQFF
TGTGCCAGCAGACCTGGGACTTCCTACAATGAGCAGTTCTTC
>TRBJ2-1|TRBV5-1|NA|NA|15
CASSLAGQRYNEQFF
TGCGCCAGCAGCTTGGCCGGACAGAGATACAATGAGCAGTTCTTC
>TRBJ2-3|TRBV10-1|NA|NA|14
CASSDAGGSDTQYF
TGCGCCAGCAGTGACGCTGGGGGCTCAGATACGCAGTATTTT
>TRBJ1-2|TRBV6-2/TRBV6-3|NA|once|14
CASNYSRSGDGYTF
TGTGCCAGCAATTACAGTCGGTCAGGGGATGGCTACACCTTC
>TRBJ1-1|TRBV18|NA|NA|13
CASSSVADTEAFF
TGTGCCAGCTCATCAGTTGCTGACACTGAAGCTTTCTTT
>TRBJ2-3|TRBV25-1|TRBD2|NA|13
CASSAGGADTQYF
TGTGCCAGCAGTGCCGGGGGGGCGGATACGCAGTATTTT
>TRBJ2-7|TRBV25-1|TRBD2|few|17
CASSESVTSGRAGEQYF
TGTGCCAGCAGTGAATCAGTGACTAGCGGGAGGGCTGGGGAGCAGTACTTC
>TRBJ2-7|TRBV10-3|TRBD1|few|17
CAISGVKPDRNTYEQYF
TGTGCCATCAGTGGGGTAAAACCGGACAGGAACACCTACGAGCAGTACTTC
>TRBJ2-3|TRBV7-9|TRBD2|few|15
CASSLLAGGRDTQYF
TGTGCCAGCAGCTTACTCGCGGGAGGGCGAGATACGCAGTATTTT
>TRBJ2-7|TRBV12-3/TRBV12-4|TRBD1|NA|13
CASRTGGGNEQYF
TGTGCCAGCAGGACAGGGGGGGGCAATGAGCAGTACTTC
>TRBJ2-7|TRBV7-8|NA|few|17
CASSLVTRISESYEQYF
TGTGCCAGCAGCTTAGTGACGAGGATCAGTGAGTCCTACGAGCAGTACTTC
>TRBJ2-1|TRBV24-1|TRBD2|NA|15
CATSALAGGRNEQFF
TGTGCCACCAGTGCTTTGGCGGGAGGGCGTAATGAGCAGTTCTTC